These 18 T cell receptor beta chains were all obtained from the same sample, sequenced in a study of cytomegalovirus exposure and HLA in healthy donors. Amplification used 60 Vbeta primers and 13 Jbeta primers. Libraries were prepared by immunoSEQ multiplex PCR; TCRdb keeps only in-frame clonotypes and omits some of them. This sample has 110,000 to 150,000 clones; 60% to 80% occur once, and the top ten carry around 1.6%. The sequencing input was PBMCs. The receptors were sampled from a female donor in good health and CMV-seronegative.

This clone was counted a few times. The chain joins TRBV6-1 to TRBJ1-4, with 7 nucleotides matching TRBD1. Germline CDR1 MNHNS, CDR2 SASEGT. This CDR3 has 14 amino acids. Trimming took 1 base from V and 4 from J; bases not matched to a gene: 0. CDR3 sequence reads: CASSEGQGNEKLFF. CDR3 nucleotide sequence: TGTGCCAGCAGTGAAGGACAGGGTAATGAAAAACTGTTTTTT.

In its sample, this clone was seen once. This chain connects TRBV19 to TRBJ2-7, with TRBD1 matching over 8 bases. From germline, CDR1 is LNHDA and CDR2 SQIVND (reference sequence). This CDR3 spans 14 amino acids. J lost 3 bases, V lost 3 bases, and 4 bases had no gene match. CDR3 DNA sequence: TGTGCCAGTAGTATTGACAGGGGACACTACGAGCAGTACTTC. It encodes CASSIDRGHYEQYF.

This clone turned up a few times. This rearrangement joins TRBV7-9 to TRBJ2-7; D is unresolved. This CDR3 region has 14 residues. CDR1 SEHNR and CDR2 FQNEAQ come from the germline V gene (reference sequence). Trimming shortened V by 5 bases and J by 0 bases, and 11 bases separated the two germline ends. In DNA, the CDR3 is TGTGCCAGCAGCGCCCAACAGAACTCCTACGAGCAGTACTTC. Its translation: CASSAQQNSYEQYF.

Only one count was recorded for this clone. The chain combines TRBV7-2 with TRBJ2-5, with 9 bases fitting TRBD1. V lost 5 bases and J lost 9; bases outside the gene matches: 13. Germline loops: CDR1 SGHTA, CDR2 FQGNSA. The CDR3 sequence is 15 residues long. This CDR3 is CASSPQAGQGLAQYF. CDR3 coding DNA: TGTGCCAGCAGCCCTCAGGCGGGACAGGGTCTGGCCCAGTACTTC.

This chain joins TRBV7-9 and TRBJ1-2, with D hard to call. Trimming took off 5 bases at V and 6 bases at J, with 10 bases between the two ends. CDR1 SEHNR and CDR2 FQNEAQ come from the germline V gene (reference sequence). This CDR3 has 12 amino acids. The CDR3 DNA follows: TGTGCCAGCAGCCGCGGTACGGATGGCTACACCTTC. Translation: CASSRGTDGYTF. Looking up the rest from reference TRBV7-9 and TRBJ1-2 gives the full variable domain: DTGVSQNPRHKITKRGQNVTFRCDPISEHNRLYWYRQTLGQGPEFLTYFQNEAQLEKSRLLSDRFSAERPKGSFSTLEIQRTEQGDSAMYLCASSRGTDGYTFGSGTRLTVV.

The chain uses TRBV11-3 and TRBJ2-3; 8 bases match TRBD2. The junction had 6 bases not matched to a gene; V was cut back by 2 bases and J by 2 bases. CDR1 SGHNT and CDR2 YENEEA come from the germline V gene. The CDR3 runs 16 residues. For the CDR3, the DNA is TGTGCCAGCAGCTTAAGGCTAGCGGGCCTCACAGATACGCAGTATTTT. Its protein is CASSLRLAGLTDTQYF.

The rearrangement links TRBV11-3 to TRBJ2-7, with a tentative D call TRBD2 (6 bases). V was trimmed by 5 bases and J by 3 bases, leaving 17 bases between them. The CDR3 covers 15 residues. Germline V lookup: CDR1 SGHNT, CDR2 YENEEA. Written as DNA, the CDR3 is TGTGCCAGCAGCCTACCAGTTGGGGGGAACTACGAGCAGTACTTC. Translating it yields CASSLPVGGNYEQYF.

The rearrangement links TRBV6-4 to TRBJ1-5; D may be TRBD1 (6 bases). Germline values: CDR1 MRHNA, CDR2 SNTAGT. The CDR3 spans 15 residues. Trimming shortened V by 6 bases and J by 2 bases, and 14 bases separated the two germline ends. This chain's CDR3 is CASSPSGGGNQPQHF. Written as DNA, the CDR3 is TGTGCCAGCAGCCCCTCGGGGGGCGGCAATCAGCCCCAGCATTTT.

This clone was detected once. This rearrangement joins TRBV19 to TRBJ1-2, with TRBD1 matching 10 bases. Unmatched junction bases numbered 9, after V lost 4 bases and J lost 7 bases. This CDR3 region has 15 residues. In germline, CDR1 is LNHDA, CDR2 SQIVND (reference sequence). For the CDR3, the DNA is TGTGCCAGTAGTACGGACAGGGGGAAAATAGGTGGCTACACCTTC. As protein: CASSTDRGKIGGYTF.

The rearrangement uses TRBV4-1 and TRBJ1-2, with a tentative D call TRBD1 (5 bases). V lost 0 bases, J lost 4 bases, and 9 bases lay in between. The germline gives CDR1 MGHRA, CDR2 YSYEKL. This CDR3 contains 14 residues. In DNA, the CDR3 is TGCGCCAGCAGCCAAGATTCAGGGCTCTATGGCTACACCTTC. This translates into CASSQDSGLYGYTF.

The chain links TRBV15 to TRBJ1-4; D might be TRBD1 (5 bases). The V end was cut by 7 bases, the J end by 12 bases, with 21 bases between. CDR3 size: 14 residues. The germline gives CDR1 LNHNV, CDR2 YYDKDF (reference sequence). CDR3 DNA sequence: TGTGCCACCATCCGAACCCTGGAGGGGAGGGAACTGTTTTTT. It encodes CATIRTLEGRELFF.

The rearrangement joins TRBV7-6 to TRBJ1-6, with D tentatively TRBD1 (5 bases). The V gene lost 1 base and the J gene lost 8 bases, with 12 bases spanning the gap. The CDR3 totals 15 residues. CDR1 SGHVS and CDR2 FNYEAQ come from the germline V gene. Written as DNA, the CDR3 is TGTGCCAGCAGCTTAGATCTGGGGGGGGATTCACCCCTCCACTTT. Its translation is CASSLDLGGDSPLHF.

This clone appeared once. The CDR3 is CASSLVGQGQTNTGELFF. Here the CDR3 DNA reads TGTGCCAGCAGCTTAGTGGGGCAGGGACAGACGAACACCGGGGAGCTGTTTTTT. The chain employs TRBV11-2 and TRBJ2-2; 7 bases match TRBD1. The germline V gene has CDR1 SGHAT and CDR2 FQNNGV. Trimming cost V 1 base and J 0 bases; bases outside gene matches: 8. The CDR3 runs 18 residues.

The chain recombines TRBV9 with TRBJ2-1; 7 bases align to TRBD2. With V trimmed by 6 bases and J by 7 bases, 13 bases remained unmatched. CDR1 is SGDLS, CDR2 YYNGEE, per germline. The CDR3 extends over 15 amino acids. CDR3 in amino acids: CASTSNGLGQNEQFF. DNA for the CDR3: TGTGCCAGCACCTCCAATGGACTAGGGCAGAATGAGCAGTTCTTC.

This clone has just a few counts. The chain uses TRBV5-6 and TRBJ1-4, with 8 bases fitting TRBD1. The J segment lost 7 bases and the V segment lost 0 bases, leaving 14 bases of the junction unmatched. Germline CDR1 and CDR2: SGHDT and YYEEEE. The CDR3 extends over 18 amino acids. The DNA of the CDR3 is TGTGCCAGCAGCTTGGATAGGTCAGGGGGCCGGGGGAGTGAAAAACTGTTTTTT. It yields the protein CASSLDRSGGRGSEKLFF.

This clone has just one count. This chain links TRBV6-6 with TRBJ2-7, with a tentative D call TRBD2 (5 bases). Germline V gene data show CDR1 as MNHNY and CDR2 as SVGAGI (reference sequence). This CDR3 is 15 amino acids long. Trimming took off 6 bases at V and 2 bases at J, with 17 bases between the two ends. CDR3 in amino acids: CASSRQVEAPYEQYF. As DNA, the CDR3 is TGTGCCAGCAGCCGTCAGGTGGAGGCACCCTACGAGCAGTACTTC.

The genes are TRBV6-5 and TRBJ1-2; D uncertain. Trimming left V 6 bases short and J 4 bases short, with 9 bases between. The CDR3 is made up of 12 amino acids. Germline CDR1 MNHEY, CDR2 SVGAGI. The CDR3 DNA reads as TGTGCCAGCAGGCAGGATTTCTATGGCTACACCTTC. Protein product: CASRQDFYGYTF.

The chain employs TRBV6-1 and TRBJ1-5; unclear D gene. Germline CDR1 reads MNHNS; CDR2 reads SASEGT. V was trimmed by 6 bases and J by 0 bases, leaving 12 bases between them. The CDR3 consists of 15 residues. The CDR3 sequence is CASRGSTASNQPQHF. CDR3 bases: TGTGCCAGCAGGGGGAGCACAGCTAGCAATCAGCCCCAGCATTTT.